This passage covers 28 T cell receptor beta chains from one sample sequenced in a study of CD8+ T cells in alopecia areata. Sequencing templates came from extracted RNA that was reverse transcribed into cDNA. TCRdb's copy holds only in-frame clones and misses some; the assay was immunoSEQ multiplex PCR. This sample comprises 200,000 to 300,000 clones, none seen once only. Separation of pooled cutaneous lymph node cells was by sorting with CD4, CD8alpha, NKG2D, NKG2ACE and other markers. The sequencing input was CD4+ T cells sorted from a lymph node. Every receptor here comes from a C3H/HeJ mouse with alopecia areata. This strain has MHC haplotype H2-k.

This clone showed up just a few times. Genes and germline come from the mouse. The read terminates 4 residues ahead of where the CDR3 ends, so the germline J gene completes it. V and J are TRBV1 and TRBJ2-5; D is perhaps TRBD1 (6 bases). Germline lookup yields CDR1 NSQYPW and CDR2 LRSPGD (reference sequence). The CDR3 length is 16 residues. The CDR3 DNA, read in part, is TGCACCTGCAGTGCAGATCCCCCGGGACACAAAGAC. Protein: CTCSADPPGHKD. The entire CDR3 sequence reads CTCSADPPGHKDTQYF.

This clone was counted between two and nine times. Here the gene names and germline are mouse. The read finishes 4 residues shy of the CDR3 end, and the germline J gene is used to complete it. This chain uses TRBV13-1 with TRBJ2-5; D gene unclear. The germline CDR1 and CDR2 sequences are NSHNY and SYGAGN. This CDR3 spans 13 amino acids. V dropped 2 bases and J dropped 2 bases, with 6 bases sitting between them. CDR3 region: CASSDQIQDTQYF. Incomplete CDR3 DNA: TGTGCCAGCAGTGACCAGATCCAAGAC.

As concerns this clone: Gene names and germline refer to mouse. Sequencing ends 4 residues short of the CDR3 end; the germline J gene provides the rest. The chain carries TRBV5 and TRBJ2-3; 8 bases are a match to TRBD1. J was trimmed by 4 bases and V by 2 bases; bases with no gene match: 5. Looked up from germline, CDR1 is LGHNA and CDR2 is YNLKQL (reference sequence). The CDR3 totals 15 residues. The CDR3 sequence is CASSQTGTGTETLYF. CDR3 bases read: TGTGCCAGCAGCCAAACCGGGACAGGAACAGAA.

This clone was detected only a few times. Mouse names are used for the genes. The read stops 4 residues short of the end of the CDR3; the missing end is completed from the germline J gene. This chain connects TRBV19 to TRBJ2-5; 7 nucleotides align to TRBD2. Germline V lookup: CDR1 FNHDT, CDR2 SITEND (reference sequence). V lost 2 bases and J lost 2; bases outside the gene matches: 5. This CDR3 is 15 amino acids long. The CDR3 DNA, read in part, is TGTGCCAGCAGTATTAACCTGGGGGTCCAAGAC. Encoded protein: CASSINLGVQD. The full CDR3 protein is CASSINLGVQDTQYF. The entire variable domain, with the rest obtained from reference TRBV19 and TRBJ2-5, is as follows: GGIITQTPKFLIGQEGQKLTLKCQQNFNHDTMYWYRQDSGKGLRLIYYSITENDLQKGDLSEGYDASREKKSSFSLTVTSAQKNEMAVFLCASSINLGVQDTQYFGPGTRLLVL.

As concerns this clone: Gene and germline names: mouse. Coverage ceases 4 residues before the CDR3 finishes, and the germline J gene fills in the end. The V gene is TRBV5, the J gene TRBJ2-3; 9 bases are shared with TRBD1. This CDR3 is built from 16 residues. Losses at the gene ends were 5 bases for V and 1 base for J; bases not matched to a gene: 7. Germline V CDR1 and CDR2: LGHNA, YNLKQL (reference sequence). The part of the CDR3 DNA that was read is TGTGCCAGCAGCTCACAGGGGGCGGGTGGTGCAGAA. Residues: CASSSQGAGGAE. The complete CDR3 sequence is CASSSQGAGGAETLYF.

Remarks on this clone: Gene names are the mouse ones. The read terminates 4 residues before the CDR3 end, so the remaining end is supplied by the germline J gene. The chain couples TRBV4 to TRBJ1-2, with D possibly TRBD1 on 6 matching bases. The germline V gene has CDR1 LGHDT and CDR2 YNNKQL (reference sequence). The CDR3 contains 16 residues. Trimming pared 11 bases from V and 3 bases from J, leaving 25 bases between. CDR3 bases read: TGTGCCTACCAGCAGTATGAGGGGGGGCATCACTCC. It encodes CAYQQYEGGHHS. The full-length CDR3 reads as CAYQQYEGGHHSDYTF.

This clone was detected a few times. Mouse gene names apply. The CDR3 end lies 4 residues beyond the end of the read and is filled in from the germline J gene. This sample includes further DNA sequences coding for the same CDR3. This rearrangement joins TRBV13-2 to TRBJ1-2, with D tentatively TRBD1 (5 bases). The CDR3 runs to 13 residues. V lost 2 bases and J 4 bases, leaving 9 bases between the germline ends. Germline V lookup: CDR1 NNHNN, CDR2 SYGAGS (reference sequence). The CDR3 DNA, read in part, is TGTGCCAGCGGTGACAGGGACGGCTCC. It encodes CASGDRDGS. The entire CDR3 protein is CASGDRDGSDYTF.

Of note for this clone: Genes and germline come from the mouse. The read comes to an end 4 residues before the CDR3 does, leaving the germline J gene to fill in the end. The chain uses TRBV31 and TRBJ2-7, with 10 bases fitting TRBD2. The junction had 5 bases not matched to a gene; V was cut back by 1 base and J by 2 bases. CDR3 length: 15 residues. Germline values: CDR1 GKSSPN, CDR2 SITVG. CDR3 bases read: TGTGCCTGGAGTCCGCCGGGGACTGGGGCCTAT. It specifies CAWSPPGTGAY. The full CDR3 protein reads CAWSPPGTGAYEQYF.

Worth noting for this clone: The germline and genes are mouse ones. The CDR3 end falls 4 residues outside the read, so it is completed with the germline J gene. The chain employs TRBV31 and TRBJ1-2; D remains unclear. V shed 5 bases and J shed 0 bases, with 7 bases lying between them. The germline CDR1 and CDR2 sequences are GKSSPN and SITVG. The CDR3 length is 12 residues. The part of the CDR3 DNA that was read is TGTGCCTGGGAGACACCAAACTCC. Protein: CAWETPNS. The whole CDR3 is CAWETPNSDYTF.

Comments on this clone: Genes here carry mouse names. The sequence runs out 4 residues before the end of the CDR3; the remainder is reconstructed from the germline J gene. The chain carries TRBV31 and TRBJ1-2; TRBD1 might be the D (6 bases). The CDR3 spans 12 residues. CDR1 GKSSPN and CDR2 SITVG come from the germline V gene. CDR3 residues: CAWRLGGLDYTF. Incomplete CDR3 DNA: TGTGCCTGGAGACTGGGGGGGCTC.

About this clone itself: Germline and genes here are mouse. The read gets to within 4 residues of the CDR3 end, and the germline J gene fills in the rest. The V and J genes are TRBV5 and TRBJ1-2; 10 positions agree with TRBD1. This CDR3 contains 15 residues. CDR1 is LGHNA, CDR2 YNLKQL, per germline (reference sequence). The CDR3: CASSQAGTGEGDYTF. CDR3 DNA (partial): TGTGCCAGCAGCCAAGCCGGGACAGGGGAGGGC.

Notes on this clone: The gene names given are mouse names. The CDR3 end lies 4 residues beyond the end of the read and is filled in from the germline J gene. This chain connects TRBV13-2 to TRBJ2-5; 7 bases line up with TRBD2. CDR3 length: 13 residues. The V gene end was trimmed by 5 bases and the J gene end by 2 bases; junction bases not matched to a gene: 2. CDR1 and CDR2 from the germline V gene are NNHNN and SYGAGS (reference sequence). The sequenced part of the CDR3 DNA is TGTGCCAGCGGACTGGGGTTCCAAGAC. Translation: CASGLGFQD. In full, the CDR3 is CASGLGFQDTQYF.

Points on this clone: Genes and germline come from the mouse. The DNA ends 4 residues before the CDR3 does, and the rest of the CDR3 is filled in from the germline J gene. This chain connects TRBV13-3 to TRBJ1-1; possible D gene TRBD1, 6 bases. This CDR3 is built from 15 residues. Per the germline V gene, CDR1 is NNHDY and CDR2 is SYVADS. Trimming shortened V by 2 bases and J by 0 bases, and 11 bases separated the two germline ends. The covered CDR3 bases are TGTGCCAGCAGTGAAGCCGGGACAACAAACACA. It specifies CASSEAGTTNT. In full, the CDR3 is CASSEAGTTNTEVFF.

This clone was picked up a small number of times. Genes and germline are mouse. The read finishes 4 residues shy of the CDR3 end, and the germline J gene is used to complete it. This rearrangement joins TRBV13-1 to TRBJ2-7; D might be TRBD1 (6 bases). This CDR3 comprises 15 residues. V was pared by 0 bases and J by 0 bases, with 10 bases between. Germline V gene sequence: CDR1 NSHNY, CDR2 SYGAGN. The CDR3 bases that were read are TGTGCCAGCAGTGATGGGCGGGACAACTCCTAT. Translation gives CASSDGRDNSY. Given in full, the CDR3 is CASSDGRDNSYEQYF.

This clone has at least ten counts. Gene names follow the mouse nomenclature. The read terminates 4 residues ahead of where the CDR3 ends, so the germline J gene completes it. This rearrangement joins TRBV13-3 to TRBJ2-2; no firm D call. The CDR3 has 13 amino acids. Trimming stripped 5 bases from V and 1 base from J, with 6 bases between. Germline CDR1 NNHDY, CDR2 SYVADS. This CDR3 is CASRTLNTGQLYF. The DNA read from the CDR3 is TGTGCCAGCAGGACTCTAAACACCGGG.

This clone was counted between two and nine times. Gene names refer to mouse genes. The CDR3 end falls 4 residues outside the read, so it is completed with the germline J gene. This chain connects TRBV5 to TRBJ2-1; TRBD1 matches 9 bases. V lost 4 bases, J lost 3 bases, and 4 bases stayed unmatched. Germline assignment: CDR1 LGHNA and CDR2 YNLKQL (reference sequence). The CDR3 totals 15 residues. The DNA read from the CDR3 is TGTGCCAGCAGCCCCCTGGGACAGGGCTATGCT. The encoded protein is CASSPLGQGYA. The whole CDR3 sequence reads CASSPLGQGYAEQFF.

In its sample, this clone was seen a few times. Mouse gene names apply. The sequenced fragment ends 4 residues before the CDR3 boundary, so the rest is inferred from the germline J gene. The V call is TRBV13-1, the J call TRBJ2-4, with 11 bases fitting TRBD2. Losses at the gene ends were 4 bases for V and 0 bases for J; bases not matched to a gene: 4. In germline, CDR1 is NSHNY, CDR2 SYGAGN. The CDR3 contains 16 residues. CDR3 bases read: TGTGCCAGCAGTTCCGGGACTGGGGGTAGTCAAAAC. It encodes CASSSGTGGSQN. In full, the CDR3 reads CASSSGTGGSQNTLYF.

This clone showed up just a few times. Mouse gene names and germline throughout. CDR3 region: CASSQAWGAPEQFF. Partial CDR3 DNA: TGTGCCAGCAGCCAAGCTTGGGGGGCGCCT. This chain connects TRBV5 to TRBJ2-1, with a tentative D call TRBD2 (7 bases). Read data end 4 residues before the CDR3 end; the end is taken from the germline J gene. CDR1 is LGHNA, CDR2 YNLKQL, per germline (reference sequence). This CDR3 contains 14 residues.

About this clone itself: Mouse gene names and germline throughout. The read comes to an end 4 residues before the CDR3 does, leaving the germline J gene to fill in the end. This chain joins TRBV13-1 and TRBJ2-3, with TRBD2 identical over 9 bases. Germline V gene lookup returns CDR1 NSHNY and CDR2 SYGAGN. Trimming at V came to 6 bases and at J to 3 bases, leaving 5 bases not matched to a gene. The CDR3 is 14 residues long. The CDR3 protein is CASTDWGMAETLYF. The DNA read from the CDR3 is TGTGCCAGCACCGACTGGGGGATGGCAGAA.

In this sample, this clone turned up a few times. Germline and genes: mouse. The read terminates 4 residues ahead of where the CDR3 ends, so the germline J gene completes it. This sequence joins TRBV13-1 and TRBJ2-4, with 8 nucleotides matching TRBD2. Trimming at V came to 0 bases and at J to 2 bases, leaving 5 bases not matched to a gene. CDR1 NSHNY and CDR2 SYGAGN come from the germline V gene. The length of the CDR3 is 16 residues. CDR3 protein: CASSDALGGLQNTLYF. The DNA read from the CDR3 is TGTGCCAGCAGTGATGCTCTGGGGGGTCTTCAAAAC.

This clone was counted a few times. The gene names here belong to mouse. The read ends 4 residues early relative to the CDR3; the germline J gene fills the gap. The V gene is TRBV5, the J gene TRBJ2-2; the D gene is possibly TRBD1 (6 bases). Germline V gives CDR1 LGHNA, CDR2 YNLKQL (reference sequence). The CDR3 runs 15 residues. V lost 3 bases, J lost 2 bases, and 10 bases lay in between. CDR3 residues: CASSHPGHNTGQLYF. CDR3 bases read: TGTGCCAGCAGCCACCCGGGACATAACACCGGG.

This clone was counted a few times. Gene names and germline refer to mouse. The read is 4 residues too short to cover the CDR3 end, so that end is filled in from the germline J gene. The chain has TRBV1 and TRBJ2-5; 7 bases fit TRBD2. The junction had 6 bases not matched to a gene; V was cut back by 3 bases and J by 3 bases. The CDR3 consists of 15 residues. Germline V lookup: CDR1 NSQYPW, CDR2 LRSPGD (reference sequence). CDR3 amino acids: CTCSALAGGQDTQYF. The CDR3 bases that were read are TGCACCTGCAGTGCTCTCGCTGGGGGTCAAGAC.

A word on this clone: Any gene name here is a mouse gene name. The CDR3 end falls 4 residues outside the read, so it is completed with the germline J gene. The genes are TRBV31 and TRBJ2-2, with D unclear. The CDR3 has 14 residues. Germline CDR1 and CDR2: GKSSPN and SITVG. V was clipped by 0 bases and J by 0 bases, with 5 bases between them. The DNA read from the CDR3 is TGTGCCTGGAGTCTAGAGGCAAACACCGGG. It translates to CAWSLEANTG. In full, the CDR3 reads CAWSLEANTGQLYF.

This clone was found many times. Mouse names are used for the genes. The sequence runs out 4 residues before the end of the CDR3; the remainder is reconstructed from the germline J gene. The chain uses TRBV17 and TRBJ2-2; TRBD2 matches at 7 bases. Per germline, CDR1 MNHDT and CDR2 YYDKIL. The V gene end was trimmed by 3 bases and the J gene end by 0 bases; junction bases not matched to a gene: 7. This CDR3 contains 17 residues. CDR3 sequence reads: CASSSGPLGANTGQLYF. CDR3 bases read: TGTGCTAGCAGTAGTGGGCCCCTGGGGGCAAACACCGGG. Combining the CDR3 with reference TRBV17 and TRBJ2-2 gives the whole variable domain DTTVKQNPRYKLARVGKPVNLICSQTMNHDTMYWYQKKPNQAPKLLLFYYDKILNREADTFEKFQSSRPNNSFCSLYIGSAGLEYSAMYLCASSSGPLGANTGQLYFGEGSKLTVL.

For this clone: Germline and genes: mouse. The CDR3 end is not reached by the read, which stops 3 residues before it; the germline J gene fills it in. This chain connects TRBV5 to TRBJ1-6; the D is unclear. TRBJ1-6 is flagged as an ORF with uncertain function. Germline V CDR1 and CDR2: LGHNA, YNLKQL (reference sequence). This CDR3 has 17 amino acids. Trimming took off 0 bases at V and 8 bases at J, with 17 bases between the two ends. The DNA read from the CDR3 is TGTGCCAGCAGCCAAGATCCCTCGACGGCCTGGGATTCGCCC. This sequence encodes CASSQDPSTAWDSP. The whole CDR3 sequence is CASSQDPSTAWDSPLYF.

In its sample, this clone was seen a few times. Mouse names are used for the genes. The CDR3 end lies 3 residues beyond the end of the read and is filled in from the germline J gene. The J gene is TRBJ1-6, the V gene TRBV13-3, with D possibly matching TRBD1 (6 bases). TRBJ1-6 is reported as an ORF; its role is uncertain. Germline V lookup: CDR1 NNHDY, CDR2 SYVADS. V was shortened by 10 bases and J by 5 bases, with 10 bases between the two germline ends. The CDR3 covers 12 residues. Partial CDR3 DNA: TGTGCCTGCGGGACAAATAATTCGCCC. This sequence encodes CACGTNNSP. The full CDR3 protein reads CACGTNNSPLYF.

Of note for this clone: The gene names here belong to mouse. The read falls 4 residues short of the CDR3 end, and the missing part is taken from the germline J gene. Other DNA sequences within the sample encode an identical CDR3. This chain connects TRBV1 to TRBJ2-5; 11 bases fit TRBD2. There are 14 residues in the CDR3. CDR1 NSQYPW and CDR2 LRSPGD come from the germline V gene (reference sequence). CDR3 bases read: TGCACCTGCAGTGCGGGGACTGGGGGCGAC. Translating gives CTCSAGTGGD. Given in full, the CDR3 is CTCSAGTGGDTQYF.

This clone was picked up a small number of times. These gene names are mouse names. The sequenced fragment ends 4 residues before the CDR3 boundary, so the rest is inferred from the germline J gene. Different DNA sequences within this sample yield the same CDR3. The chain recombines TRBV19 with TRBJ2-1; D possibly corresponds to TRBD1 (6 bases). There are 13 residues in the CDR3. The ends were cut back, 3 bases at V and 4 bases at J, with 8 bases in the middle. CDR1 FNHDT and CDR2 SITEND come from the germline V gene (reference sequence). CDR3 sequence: CASSRDNYAEQFF. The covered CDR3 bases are TGTGCCAGCAGTAGGGACAATTATGCT. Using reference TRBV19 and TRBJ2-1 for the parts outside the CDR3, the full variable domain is GGIITQTPKFLIGQEGQKLTLKCQQNFNHDTMYWYRQDSGKGLRLIYYSITENDLQKGDLSEGYDASREKKSSFSLTVTSAQKNEMAVFLCASSRDNYAEQFFGPGTRLTVL.